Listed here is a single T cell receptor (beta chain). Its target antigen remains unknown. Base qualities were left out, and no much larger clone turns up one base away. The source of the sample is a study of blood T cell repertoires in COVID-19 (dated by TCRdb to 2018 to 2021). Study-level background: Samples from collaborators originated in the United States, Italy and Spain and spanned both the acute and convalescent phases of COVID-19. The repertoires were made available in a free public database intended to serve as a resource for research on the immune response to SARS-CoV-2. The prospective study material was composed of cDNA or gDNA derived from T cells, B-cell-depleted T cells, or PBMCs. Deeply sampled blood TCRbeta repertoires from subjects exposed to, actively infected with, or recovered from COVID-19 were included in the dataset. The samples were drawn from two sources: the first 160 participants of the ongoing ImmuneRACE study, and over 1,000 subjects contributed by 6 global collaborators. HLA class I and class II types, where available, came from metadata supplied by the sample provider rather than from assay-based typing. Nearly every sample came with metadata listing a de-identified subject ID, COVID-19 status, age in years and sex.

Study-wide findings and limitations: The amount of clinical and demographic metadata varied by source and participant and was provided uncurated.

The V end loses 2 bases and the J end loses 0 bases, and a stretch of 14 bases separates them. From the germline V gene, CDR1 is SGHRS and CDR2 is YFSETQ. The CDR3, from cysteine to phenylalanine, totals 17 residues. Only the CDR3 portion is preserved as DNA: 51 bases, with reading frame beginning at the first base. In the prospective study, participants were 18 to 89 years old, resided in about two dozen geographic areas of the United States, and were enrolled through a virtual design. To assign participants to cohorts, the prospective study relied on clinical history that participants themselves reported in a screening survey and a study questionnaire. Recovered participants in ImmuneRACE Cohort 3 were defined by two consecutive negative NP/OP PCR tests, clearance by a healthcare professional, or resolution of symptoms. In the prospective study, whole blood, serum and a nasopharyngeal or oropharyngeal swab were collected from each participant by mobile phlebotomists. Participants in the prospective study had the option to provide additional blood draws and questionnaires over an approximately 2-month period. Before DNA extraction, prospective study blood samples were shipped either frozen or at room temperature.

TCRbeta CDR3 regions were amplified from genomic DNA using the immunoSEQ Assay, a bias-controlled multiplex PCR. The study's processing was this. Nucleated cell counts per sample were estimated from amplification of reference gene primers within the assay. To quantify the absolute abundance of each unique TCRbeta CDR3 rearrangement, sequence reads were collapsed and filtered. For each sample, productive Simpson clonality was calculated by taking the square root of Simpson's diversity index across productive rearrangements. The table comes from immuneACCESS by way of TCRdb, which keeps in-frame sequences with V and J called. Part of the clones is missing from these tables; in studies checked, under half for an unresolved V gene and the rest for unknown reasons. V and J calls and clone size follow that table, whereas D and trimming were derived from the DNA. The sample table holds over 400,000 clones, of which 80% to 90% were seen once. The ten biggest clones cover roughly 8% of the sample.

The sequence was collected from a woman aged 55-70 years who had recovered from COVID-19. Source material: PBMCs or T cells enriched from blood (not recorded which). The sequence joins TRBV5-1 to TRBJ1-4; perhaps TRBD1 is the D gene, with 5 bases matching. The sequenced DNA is TGCGCCAGCAGCTTCTCGCCAGGGCTTGCAACTAATGAAAAACTGTTTTTT. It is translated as CASSFSPGLATNEKLFF.